The table lists the clone carrying this T cell receptor (beta chain) with a few counts. Antigen unknown. This sample is drawn from a study of identical twins. Per the germline V gene, CDR1 is DFQATT and CDR2 is SNEGSKA (reference sequence). Trimming pared 2 bases from V and 2 bases from J, leaving 8 bases between. The CDR3 is 13 amino acids. Findings and limits, study-wide: When twins shared out-of-frame alpha sequences, those sequences had excess low generation probability. Beta out-of-frame twin sharing showed a weaker excess.

TCRdb re-called the 5' RACE reads through MiXCR, storing one row per CDR3 protein. The data hold 1.5 million or so distinct CDR3 sequences, with under 35% observed a single time. V is TRBV20-1 and J is TRBJ2-3; the D is unclear. Material for sequencing was cord blood. This sequence originates from a newborn girl in good health. CDR3 coding DNA: TGCAGTGCTAGATTGAGTTACACAGATACGCAGTATTTT. This codes for CSARLSYTDTQYF.